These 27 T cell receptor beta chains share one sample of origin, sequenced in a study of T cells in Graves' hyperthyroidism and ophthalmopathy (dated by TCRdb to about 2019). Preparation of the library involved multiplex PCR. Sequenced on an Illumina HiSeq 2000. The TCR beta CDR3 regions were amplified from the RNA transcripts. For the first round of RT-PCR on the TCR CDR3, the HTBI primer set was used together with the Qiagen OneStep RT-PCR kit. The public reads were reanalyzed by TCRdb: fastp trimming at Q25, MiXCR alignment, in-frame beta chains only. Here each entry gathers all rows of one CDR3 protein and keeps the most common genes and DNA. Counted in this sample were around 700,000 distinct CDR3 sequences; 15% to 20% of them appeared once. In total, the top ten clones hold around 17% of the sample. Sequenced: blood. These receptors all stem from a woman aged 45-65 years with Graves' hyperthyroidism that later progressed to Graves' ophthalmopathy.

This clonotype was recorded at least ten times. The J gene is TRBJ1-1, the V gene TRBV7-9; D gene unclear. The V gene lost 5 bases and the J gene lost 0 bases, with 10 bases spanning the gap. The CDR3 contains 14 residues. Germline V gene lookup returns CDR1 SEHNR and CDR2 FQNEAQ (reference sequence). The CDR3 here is CASSMTQMNTEAFF. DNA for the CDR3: TGTGCCAGCAGCATGACACAAATGAACACTGAAGCTTTCTTT. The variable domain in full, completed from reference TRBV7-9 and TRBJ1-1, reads DTGVSQNPRHKITKRGQNVTFRCDPISEHNRLYWYRQTLGQGPEFLTYFQNEAQLEKSRLLSDRFSAERPKGSFSTLEIQRTEQGDSAMYLCASSMTQMNTEAFFGQGTRLTVV.

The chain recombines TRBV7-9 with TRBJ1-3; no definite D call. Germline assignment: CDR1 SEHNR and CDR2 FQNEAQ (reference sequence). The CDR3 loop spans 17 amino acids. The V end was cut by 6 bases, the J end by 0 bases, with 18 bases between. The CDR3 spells CASRLPNGPNSGNTIYF. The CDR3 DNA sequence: TGTGCCAGCAGGTTGCCCAATGGACCAAACTCTGGAAACACCATATATTTT.

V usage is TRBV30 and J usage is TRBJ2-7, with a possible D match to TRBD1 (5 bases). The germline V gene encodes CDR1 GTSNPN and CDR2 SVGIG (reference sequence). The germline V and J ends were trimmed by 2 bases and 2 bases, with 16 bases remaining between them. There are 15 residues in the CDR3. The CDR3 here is CAWSPFQGRAYEQYF. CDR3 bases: TGTGCCTGGAGTCCTTTTCAGGGTAGGGCCTACGAGCAGTACTTC.

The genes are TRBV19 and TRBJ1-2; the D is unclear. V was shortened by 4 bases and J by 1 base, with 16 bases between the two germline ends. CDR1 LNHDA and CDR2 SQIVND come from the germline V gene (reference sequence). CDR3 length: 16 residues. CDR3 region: CASSNEGSSINYGYTF. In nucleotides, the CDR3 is TGTGCCAGTAGTAATGAAGGATCCTCAATTAACTATGGCTACACCTTC.

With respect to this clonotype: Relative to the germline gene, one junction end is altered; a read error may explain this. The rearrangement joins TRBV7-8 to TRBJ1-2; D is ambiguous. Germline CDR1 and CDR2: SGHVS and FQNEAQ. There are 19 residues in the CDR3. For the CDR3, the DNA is TGTGCCAGCAACTTATTTAAGGGATCCTCAAGTTTGCCGAACTATGGCTACACCTTC. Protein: CASNLFKGSSSLPNYGYTF.

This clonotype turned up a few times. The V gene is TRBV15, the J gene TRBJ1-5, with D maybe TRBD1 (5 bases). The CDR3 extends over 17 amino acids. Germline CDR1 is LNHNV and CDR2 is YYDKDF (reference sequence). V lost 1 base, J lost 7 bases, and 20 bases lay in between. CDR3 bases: TGTGCCACCAGCAGAGTCCCTCGGGGGTCTTGGAACCAGCCCCAGCATTTT. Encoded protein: CATSRVPRGSWNQPQHF.

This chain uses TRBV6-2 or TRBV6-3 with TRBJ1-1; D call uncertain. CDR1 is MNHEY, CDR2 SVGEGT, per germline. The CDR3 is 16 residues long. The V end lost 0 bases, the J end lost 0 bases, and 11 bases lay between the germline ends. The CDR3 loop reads CASSYSAFLMNTEAFF. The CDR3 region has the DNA TGTGCCAGCAGTTACTCTGCGTTTTTGATGAACACTGAAGCTTTCTTT.

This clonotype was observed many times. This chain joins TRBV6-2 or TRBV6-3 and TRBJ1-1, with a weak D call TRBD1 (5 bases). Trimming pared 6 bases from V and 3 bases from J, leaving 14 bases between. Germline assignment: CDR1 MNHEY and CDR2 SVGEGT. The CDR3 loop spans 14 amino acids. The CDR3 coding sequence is TGTGCCAGCAGCAGCGCCGGGGCCGACACTGAAGCTTTCTTT. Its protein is CASSSAGADTEAFF.

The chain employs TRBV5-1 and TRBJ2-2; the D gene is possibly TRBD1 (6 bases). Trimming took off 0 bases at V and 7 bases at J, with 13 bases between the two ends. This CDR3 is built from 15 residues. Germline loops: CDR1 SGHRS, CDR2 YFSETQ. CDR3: CASSLAAGEGGELFF. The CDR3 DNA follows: TGCGCCAGCAGCTTGGCCGCAGGGGAAGGCGGGGAGCTGTTTTTT. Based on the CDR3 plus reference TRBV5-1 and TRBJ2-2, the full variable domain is KAGVTQTPRYLIKTRGQQVTLSCSPISGHRSVSWYQQTPGQGLQFLFEYFSETQRNKGNFPGRFSGRQFSNSRSEMNVSTLELGDSALYLCASSLAAGEGGELFFGEGSRLTVL.

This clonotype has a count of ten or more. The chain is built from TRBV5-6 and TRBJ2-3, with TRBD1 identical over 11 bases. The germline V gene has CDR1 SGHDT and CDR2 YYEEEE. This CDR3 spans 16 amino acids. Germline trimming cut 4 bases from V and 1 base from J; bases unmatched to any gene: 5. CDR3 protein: CASSLRTGGGTDTQYF. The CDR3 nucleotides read TGTGCCAGCAGCCTACGGACAGGGGGCGGCACAGATACGCAGTATTTT.

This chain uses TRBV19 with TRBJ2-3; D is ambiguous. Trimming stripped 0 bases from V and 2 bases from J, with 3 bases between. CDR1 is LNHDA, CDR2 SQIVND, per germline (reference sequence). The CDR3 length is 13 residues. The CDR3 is CASSIEITDTQYF. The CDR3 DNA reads TGTGCCAGTAGTATAGAGATCACAGATACGCAGTATTTT.

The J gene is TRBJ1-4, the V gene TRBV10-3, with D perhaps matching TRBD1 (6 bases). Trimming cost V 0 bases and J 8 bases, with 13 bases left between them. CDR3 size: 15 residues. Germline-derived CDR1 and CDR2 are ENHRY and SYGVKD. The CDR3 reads CAISESTGGDEKLFF. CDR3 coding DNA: TGTGCCATCAGTGAGTCGACAGGCGGAGACGAAAAACTGTTTTTT.

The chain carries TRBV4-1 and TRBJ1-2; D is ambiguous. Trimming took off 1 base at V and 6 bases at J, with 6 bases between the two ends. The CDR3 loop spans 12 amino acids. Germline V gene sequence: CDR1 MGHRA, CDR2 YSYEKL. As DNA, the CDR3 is TGCGCCAGCAGCCAAGTTCGTCATGGCTACACCTTC. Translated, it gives CASSQVRHGYTF.

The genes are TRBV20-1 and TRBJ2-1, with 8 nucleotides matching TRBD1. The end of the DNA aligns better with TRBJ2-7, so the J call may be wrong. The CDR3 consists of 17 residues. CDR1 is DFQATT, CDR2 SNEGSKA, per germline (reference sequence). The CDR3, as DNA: TGCAGTGCTAGGCAATTCATGGGACAGGAACCCTACAATGAGCAGTACTTC. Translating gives CSARQFMGQEPYNEQYF.

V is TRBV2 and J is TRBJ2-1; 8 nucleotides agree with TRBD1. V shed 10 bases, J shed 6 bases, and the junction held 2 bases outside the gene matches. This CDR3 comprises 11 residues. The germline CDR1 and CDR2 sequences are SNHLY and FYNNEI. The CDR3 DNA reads TGTGCCAACGACAGGGGCAATGAGCAGTTCTTC. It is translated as CANDRGNEQFF. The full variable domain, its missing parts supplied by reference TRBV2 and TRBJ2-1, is EPEVTQTPSHQVTQMGQEVILRCVPISNHLYFYWYRQILGQKVEFLVSFYNNEISEKSEIFDDQFSVERPDGSNFTLKIRSTKLEDSAMYFCANDRGNEQFFGPGTRLTVL.

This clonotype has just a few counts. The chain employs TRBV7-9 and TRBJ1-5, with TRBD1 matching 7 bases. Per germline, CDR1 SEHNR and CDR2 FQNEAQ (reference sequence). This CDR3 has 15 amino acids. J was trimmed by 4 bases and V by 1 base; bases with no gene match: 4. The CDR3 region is CASSLDRGQNQPQHF. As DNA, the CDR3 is TGTGCCAGCAGCTTAGACAGGGGTCAGAATCAGCCCCAGCATTTT.

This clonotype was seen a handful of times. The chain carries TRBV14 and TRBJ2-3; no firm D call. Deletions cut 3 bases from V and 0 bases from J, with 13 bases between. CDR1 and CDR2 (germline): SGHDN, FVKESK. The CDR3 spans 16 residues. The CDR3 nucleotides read TGTGCCAGCAGCCAGTTCAGGACGGCTAGCACAGATACGCAGTATTTT. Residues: CASSQFRTASTDTQYF.

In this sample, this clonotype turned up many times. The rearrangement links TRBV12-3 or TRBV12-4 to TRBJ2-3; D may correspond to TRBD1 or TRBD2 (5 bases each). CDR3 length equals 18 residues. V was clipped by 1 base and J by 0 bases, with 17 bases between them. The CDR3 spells CASSLGGRLVYSTDTQYF. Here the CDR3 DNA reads TGTGCCAGCAGTTTAGGGGGACGGTTGGTTTATAGCACAGATACGCAGTATTTT.

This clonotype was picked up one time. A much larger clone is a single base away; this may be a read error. The CDR3: CASRLGQGARQLQHF. The CDR3, as DNA: TGTGCCAGCAGGCTGGGACAGGGGGCGCGGCAGCTCCAGCATTTT. The gene calls are TRBV2 and TRBJ1-5, with 12 positions matching TRBD1. CDR3 size: 15 residues. CDR1 SNHLY and CDR2 FYNNEI come from the germline V gene.

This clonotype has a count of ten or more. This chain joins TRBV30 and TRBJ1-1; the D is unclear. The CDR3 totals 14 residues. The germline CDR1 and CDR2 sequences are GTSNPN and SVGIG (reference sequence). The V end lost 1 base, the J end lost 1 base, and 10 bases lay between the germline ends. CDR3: CAWSATSRNTEAFF. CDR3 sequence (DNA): TGTGCCTGGAGTGCAACGTCCAGGAACACTGAAGCTTTCTTT.

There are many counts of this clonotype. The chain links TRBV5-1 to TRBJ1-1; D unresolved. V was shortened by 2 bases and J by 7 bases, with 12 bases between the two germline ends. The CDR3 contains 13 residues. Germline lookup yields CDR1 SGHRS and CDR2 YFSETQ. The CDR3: CASSLATTHEAFF. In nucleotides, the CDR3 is TGCGCCAGCAGCTTAGCGACTACACATGAAGCTTTCTTT.

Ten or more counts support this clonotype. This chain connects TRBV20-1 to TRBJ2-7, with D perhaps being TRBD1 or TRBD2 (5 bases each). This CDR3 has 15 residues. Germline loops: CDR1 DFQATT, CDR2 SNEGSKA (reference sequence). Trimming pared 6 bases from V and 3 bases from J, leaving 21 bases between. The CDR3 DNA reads TGCAGTGCCAATGAGAGGGACCTATGGGGCTACGAGCAGTACTTC. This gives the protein CSANERDLWGYEQYF.

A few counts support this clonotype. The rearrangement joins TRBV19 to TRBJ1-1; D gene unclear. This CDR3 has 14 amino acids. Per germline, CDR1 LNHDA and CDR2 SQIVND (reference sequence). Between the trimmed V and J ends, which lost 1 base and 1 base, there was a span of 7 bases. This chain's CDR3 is CASSIGLENTEAFF. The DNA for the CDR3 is TGTGCCAGTAGTATAGGATTGGAGAACACTGAAGCTTTCTTT.

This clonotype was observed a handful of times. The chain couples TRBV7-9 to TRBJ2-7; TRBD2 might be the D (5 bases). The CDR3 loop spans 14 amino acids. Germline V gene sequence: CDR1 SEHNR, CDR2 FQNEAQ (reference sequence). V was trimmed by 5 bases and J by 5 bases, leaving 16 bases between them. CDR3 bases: TGTGCCAGCAGCGTGTTTTCCCCGCGGGACGAGCAGTACTTC. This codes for CASSVFSPRDEQYF.

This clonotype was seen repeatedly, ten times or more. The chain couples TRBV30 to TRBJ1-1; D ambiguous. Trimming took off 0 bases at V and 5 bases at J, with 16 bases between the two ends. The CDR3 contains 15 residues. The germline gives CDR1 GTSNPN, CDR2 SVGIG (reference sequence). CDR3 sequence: CAWSVEAGLGTEAFF. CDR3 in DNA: TGTGCCTGGAGTGTAGAAGCAGGCTTAGGGACTGAAGCTTTCTTT.

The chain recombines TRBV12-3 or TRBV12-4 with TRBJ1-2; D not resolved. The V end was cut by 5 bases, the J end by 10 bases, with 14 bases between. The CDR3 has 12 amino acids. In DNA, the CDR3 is TGTGCCAGCAGTGCCCCGGATTCAACCTACACCTTC. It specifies CASSAPDSTYTF.

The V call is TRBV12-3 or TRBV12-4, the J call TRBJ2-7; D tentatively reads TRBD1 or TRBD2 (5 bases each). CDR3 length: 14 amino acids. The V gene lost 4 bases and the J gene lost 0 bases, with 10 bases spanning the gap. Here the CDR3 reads CASSWDGFSYEQYF. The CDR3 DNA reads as TGTGCCAGCAGTTGGGACGGATTCTCCTACGAGCAGTACTTC.